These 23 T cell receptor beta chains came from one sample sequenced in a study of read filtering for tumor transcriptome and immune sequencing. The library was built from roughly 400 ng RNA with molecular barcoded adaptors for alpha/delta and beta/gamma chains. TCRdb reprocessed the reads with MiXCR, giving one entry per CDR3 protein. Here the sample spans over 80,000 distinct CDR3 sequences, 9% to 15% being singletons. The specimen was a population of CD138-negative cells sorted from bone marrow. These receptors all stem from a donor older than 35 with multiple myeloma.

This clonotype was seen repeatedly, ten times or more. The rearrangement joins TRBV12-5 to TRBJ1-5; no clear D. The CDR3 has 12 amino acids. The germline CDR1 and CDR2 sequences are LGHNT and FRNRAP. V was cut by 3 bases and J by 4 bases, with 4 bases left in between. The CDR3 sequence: CASGLPNQPQHF. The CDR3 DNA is TGTGCTAGTGGTTTACCGAATCAGCCCCAGCATTTT. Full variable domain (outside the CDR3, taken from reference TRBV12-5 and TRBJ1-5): DARVTQTPRHKVTEMGQEVTMRCQPILGHNTVFWYRQTMMQGLELLAYFRNRAPLDDSGMPKDRFSAEMPDATLATLKIQPSEPRDSAVYFCASGLPNQPQHFGDGTRLSIL.

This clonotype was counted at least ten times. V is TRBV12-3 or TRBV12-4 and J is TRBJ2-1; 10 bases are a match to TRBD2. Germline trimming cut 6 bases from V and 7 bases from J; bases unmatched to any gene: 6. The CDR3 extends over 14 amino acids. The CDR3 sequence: CASRLTSGYNEQFF. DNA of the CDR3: TGTGCCAGCAGGCTGACTAGCGGGTATAATGAGCAGTTCTTC.

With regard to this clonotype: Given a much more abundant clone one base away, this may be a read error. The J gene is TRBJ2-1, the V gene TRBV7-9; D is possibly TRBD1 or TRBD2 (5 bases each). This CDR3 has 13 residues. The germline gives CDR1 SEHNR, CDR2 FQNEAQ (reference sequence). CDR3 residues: CASSLGPKNEQSF. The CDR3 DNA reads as TGTGCCAGCAGCTTGGGACCGAAAAATGAGCAGTCCTTC.

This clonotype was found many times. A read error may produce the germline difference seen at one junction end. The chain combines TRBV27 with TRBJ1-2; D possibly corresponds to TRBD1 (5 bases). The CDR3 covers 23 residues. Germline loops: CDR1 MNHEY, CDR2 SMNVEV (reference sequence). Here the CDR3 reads CASSLIAGTDYLSRLKAQSYPIF. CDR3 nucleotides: TGTGCCAGCAGCCTCATTGCCGGGACGGATTACTTGTCTCGCCTTAAGGCCCAGTCTTACCCTATCTTC.

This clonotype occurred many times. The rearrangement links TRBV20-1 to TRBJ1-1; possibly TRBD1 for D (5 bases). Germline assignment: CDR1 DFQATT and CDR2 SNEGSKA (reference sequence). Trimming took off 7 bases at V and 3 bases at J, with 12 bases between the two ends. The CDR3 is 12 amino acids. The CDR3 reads CSVWGIYTEAFF. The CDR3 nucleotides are TGCAGTGTTTGGGGGATATACACTGAAGCTTTCTTT.

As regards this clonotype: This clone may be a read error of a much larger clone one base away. CDR3 sequence reads: CASSLGGLLGETQYF. The CDR3 bases are TGCGCCAGCAGCTTGGGGGGGCTGCTAGGAGAGACCCAGTACTTC. The chain is built from TRBV5-1 and TRBJ2-5; possibly TRBD1 for D (6 bases). The CDR3 contains 15 residues. Per germline, CDR1 SGHRS and CDR2 YFSETQ. V dropped 0 bases and J dropped 4 bases, with 13 bases sitting between them.

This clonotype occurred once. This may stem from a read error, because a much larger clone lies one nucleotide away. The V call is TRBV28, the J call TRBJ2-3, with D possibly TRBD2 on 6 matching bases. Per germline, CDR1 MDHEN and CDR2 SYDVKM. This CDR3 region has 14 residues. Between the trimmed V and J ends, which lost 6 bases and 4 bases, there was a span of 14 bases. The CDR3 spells CASSRGPSADTQYF. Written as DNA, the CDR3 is TGTGCCAGCAGCCGGGGACCTAGCGCAGATACGCAGTATTTT.

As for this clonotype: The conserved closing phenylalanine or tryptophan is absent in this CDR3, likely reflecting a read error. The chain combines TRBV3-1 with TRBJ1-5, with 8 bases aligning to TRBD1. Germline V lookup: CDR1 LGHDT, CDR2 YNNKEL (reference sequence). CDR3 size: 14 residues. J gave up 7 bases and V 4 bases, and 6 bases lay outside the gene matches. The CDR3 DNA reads TGTGCCAGCAGCCCACAGGGGGGCCACCAGCCCCAGCATTTA. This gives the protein CASSPQGGHQPQHL.

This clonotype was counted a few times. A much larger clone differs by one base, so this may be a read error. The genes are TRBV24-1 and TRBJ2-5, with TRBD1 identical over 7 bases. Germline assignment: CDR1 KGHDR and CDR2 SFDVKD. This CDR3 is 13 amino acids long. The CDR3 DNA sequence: TGTGCCACCAGTGATGGGACAGTTCAGACCCAGGACTTC. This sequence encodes CATSDGTVQTQDF.

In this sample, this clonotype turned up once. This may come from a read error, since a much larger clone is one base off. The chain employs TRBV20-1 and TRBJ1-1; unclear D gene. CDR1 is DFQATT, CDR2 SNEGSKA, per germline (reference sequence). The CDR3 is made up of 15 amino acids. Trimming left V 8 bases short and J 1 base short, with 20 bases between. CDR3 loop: CSPPHSDRENTEAFF. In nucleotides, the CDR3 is TGCAGTCCCCCCCACTCGGACCGAGAGAACACTGAAGCTTTCTTT.

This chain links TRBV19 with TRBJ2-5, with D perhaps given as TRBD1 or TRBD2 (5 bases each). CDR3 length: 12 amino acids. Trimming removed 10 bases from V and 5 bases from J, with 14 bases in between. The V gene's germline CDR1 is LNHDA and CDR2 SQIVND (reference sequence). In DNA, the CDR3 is TGTGCCACCGGGGCGGGTGGGGAGACCCAGTACTTC. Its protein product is CATGAGGETQYF. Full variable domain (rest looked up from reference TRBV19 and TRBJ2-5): DGGITQSPKYLFRKEGQNVTLSCEQNLNHDAMYWYRQDPGQGLRLIYYSQIVNDFQKGDIAEGYSVSREKKESFPLTVTSAQKNPTAFYLCATGAGGETQYFGPGTRLLVL.

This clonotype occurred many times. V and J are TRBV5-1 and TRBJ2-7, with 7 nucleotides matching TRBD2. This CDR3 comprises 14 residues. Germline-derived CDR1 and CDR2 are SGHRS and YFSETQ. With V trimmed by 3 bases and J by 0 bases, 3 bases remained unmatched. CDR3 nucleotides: TGCGCCAGCAGCTCCGGGGGGAGCTCCTACGAGCAGTACTTC. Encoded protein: CASSSGGSSYEQYF.

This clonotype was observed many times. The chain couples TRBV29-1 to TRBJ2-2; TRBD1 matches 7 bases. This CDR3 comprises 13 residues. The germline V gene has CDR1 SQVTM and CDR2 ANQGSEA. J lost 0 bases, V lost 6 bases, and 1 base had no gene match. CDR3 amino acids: CSVGQTNTGELFF. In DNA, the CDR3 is TGCAGCGTGGGACAGACGAACACCGGGGAGCTGTTTTTT.

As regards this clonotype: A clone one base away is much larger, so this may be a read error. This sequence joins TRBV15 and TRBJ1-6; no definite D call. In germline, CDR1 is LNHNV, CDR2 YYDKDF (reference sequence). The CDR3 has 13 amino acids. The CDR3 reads CATSRDPGSPPHF. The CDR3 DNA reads TGTGCCACCAGCAGAGATCCGGGGAGCCCCCCCCACTTT.

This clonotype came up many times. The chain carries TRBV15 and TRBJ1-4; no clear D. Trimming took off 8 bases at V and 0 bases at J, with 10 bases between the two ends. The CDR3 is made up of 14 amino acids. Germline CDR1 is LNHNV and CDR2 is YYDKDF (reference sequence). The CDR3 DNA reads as TGTGCCACCCTCGAGGGCCCAACTAATGAAAAACTGTTTTTT. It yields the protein CATLEGPTNEKLFF.

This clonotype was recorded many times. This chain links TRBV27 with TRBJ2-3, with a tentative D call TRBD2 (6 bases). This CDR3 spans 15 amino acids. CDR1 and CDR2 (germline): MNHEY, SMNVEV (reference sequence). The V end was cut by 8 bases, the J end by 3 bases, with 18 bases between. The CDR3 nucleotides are TGTGCCAGCGGGGCCGGGACGGGGAGGACAGATACGCAGTATTTT. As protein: CASGAGTGRTDTQYF.

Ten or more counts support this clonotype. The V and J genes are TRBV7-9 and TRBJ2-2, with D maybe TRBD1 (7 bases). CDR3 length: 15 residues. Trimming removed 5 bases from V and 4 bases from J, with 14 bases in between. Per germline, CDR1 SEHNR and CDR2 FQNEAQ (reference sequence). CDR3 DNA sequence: TGTGCCAGCAGCGGAGGGACAGCTTTCACCGGGGAGCTGTTTTTT. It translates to CASSGGTAFTGELFF. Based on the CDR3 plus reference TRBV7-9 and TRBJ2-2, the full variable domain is DTGVSQNPRHKITKRGQNVTFRCDPISEHNRLYWYRQTLGQGPEFLTYFQNEAQLEKSRLLSDRFSAERPKGSFSTLEIQRTEQGDSAMYLCASSGGTAFTGELFFGEGSRLTVL.

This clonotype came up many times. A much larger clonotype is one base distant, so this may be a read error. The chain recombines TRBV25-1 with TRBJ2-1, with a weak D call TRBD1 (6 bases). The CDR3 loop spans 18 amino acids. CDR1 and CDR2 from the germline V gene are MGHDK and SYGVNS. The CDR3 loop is CASSFPTVNGGSYNGQFF. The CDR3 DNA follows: TGTGCCAGCAGTTTTCCCACCGTCAATGGGGGCTCCTACAATGGGCAGTTCTTC.

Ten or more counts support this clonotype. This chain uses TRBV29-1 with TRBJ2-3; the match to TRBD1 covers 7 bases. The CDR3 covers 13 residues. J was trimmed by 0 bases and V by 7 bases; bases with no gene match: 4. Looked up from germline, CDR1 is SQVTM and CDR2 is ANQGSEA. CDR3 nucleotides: TGCAGCGCCCGACAGGGTAGCACAGATACGCAGTATTTT. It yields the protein CSARQGSTDTQYF.

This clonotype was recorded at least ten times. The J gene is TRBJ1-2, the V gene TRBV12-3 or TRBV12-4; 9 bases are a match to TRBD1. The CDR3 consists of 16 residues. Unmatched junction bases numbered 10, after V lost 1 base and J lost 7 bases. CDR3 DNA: TGTGCCAGCAGTTTAGGGACCGGGACAGGGAGGTTTGGCTACACCTTC. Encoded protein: CASSLGTGTGRFGYTF.

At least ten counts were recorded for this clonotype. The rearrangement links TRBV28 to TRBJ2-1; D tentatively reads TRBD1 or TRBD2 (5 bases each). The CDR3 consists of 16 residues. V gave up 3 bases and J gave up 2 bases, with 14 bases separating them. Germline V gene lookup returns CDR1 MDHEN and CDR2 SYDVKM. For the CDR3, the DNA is TGTGCCAGCAGTTTGCCCGGGGCCTCTCCCTACAATGAGCAGTTCTTC. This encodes CASSLPGASPYNEQFF.

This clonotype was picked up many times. The CDR3 coding sequence is TGTGCCTGGAAGGTGAGGCTAGCGGGCTACTACAATGAGCAGTTCTTC. Protein: CAWKVRLAGYYNEQFF. The V call is TRBV30, the J call TRBJ2-1; 8 bases are a match to TRBD2. The V gene end was trimmed by 4 bases and the J gene end by 3 bases; junction bases not matched to a gene: 11. The CDR3 extends over 16 amino acids. The germline V gene encodes CDR1 GTSNPN and CDR2 SVGIG (reference sequence).

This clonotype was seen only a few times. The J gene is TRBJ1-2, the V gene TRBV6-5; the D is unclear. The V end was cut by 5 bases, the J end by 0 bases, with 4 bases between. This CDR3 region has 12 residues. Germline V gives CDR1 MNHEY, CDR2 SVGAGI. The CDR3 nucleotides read TGTGCCAGCAGTGATACTAACTATGGCTACACCTTC. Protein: CASSDTNYGYTF.